The 3 T cell receptor beta chains in this list originate from one sample, sequenced in a study of OX40 agonist ivuxolimab in advanced cancers. Some clones are missing from TCRdb's copy, which holds only in-frame ones; the method was immunoSEQ multiplex PCR. Of tens of thousands of clones in the sample, 80% to 90% were seen once. This sample comprised CD4+ or CD8+ T cells sorted from blood, obtained in a trial of the OX40 agonist ivuxolimab. These receptors all stem from an adult with an advanced solid tumor such as melanoma, head and neck, liver or kidney cancer.

The chain carries TRBV7-3 and TRBJ2-1; TRBD1 might be the D (6 bases). The CDR3 runs 14 residues. Looked up from germline, CDR1 is SGHTA and CDR2 is FQGTGA. Trimming stripped 5 bases from V and 5 bases from J, with 13 bases between. CDR3 DNA: TGTGCCAGCAGCCCGACAGGTTATCACAATGAGCAGTTCTTC. Amino acid sequence: CASSPTGYHNEQFF. The whole variable domain, remainder taken from reference TRBV7-3 and TRBJ2-1, is GAGVSQTPSNKVTEKGKYVELRCDPISGHTALYWYRQSLGQGPEFLIYFQGTGAADDSGLPNDRFFAVRPEGSVSTLKIQRTERGDSAVYLCASSPTGYHNEQFFGPGTRLTVL.

This rearrangement joins TRBV9 to TRBJ2-7, with TRBD1 identical over 10 bases. Germline V gene data show CDR1 as SGDLS and CDR2 as YYNGEE. The trim removed 2 bases at V and 3 bases at J, leaving 5 bases unmatched. The CDR3 is made up of 15 amino acids. The CDR3 DNA is TGTGCCAGCAGCGTCCGGGACAGGGGACTCTACGAGCAGTACTTC. Translation: CASSVRDRGLYEQYF. The full variable domain, completed using reference TRBV9 and TRBJ2-7, is DSGVTQTPKHLITATGQRVTLRCSPRSGDLSVYWYQQSLDQGLQFLIQYYNGEERAKGNILERFSAQQFPDLHSELNLSSLELGDSALYFCASSVRDRGLYEQYFGPGTRLTVT.

The chain has TRBV27 and TRBJ2-7; 9 bases align to TRBD1. The CDR3 has 14 residues. Looked up from germline, CDR1 is MNHEY and CDR2 is SMNVEV (reference sequence). The V segment lost 3 bases and the J segment 4 bases; nucleotides outside the gene matches: 4. The CDR3 loop is CASSFGTGSYEQYF. The CDR3 DNA sequence: TGTGCCAGCAGTTTCGGGACAGGGTCTTACGAGCAGTACTTC.